This TCR beta chain was obtained from a study of immune cell composition in non-small cell lung cancer. Assay: immunoSEQ multiplex PCR; the TCRdb copy retains only in-frame clones and omits some. The sample holds around 11,000 clones, around 65% seen once. Genomic DNA came from frozen unsorted single-cell suspensions. General study findings and limits: Squamous carcinomas (about 75%) more often had tumour-associated clones >0.5% than adenocarcinomas (around 33%).

With regard to this clone: Antigen: not known.

V lost 1 base to trimming and J lost 7 bases, with 13 bases between them. The CDR3 has 14 residues. Germline CDR1 and CDR2: KGHSH and LQKENI. Input material: lung tumor tissue. This receptor was taken from a human donor with non-small cell lung cancer. V gene TRBV18 combines with J gene TRBJ2-5, with D possibly being TRBD1 (5 bases). In DNA form, the CDR3 reads TGTGCCAGCTCACCACGTGACAGAAATTGGACCCAGTACTTC. The encoded protein is CASSPRDRNWTQYF.